The present T cell receptor beta chain was sequenced within a study of blood T cells in healthy people across ages. Trimming removed 0 bases from V and 0 bases from J; junction bases left unmatched: 4. The CDR3 length is 17 residues. Germline V gene sequence: CDR1 SGHTA, CDR2 FQGNSA. Primed by a sample-barcoded 5' primer and a J-beta primer mix, a second PCR proceeded for roughly 7 to 12 cycles. The template-switch adaptor was a 5' adaptor with 12 random nucleotides. It tagged each cDNA molecule. MiXCR, applied by TCRdb to the 5' RACE reads, yields one record per CDR3 protein. The sample has more than 1,400,000 distinct CDR3 sequences, approximately 42% seen once.

This receptor was taken from a woman aged 18-29 years in good health. Sequenced sample: blood. This rearrangement joins TRBV7-2 to TRBJ2-7; 11 bases line up with TRBD2. The CDR3 loop is CASSLAASGRSSYEQYV. Written as DNA, the CDR3 is TGTGCCAGCAGCTTAGCAGCTAGCGGGAGGAGCTCCTACGAGCAGTACGTC.